Described below is a single T cell receptor beta chain sequence and its context. The data were obtained in a study of human T cells and chemical hapten exposure. Study overall: Alopecia areata, totalis and universalis patients, mostly female, were included.

As to time point: patch test 2, 6 weeks after DPC sensitization. Sample treatment: therapeutic diphenylcyclopropenone sensitization with weekly scalp DPC. Patch tests were applied only after blood draws. The CDR3 has 14 amino acids. V dropped 4 bases and J dropped 4 bases, with 13 bases sitting between them. Library construction involved attaching unique molecular identifiers to individual cDNA molecules, which allowed quantitative, reproducible TCR counting. TCRdb reprocessed the RACE reads via MiXCR and lists one record per CDR3 protein. The top ten hold around 2.2% of the sample, which has around 99,000 distinct CDR3 sequences, around 10% seen once.

Sequenced here: whole blood, sampled in connection with sensitization to the hapten diphenylcyclopropenone (DPC). The sequence was collected from a man aged 40-55 years with alopecia areata. Some clones in this sample may be carry-over from other donors' samples. The V gene is TRBV12-3 or TRBV12-4, the J gene TRBJ2-5; a weak D match, TRBD2 (5 bases). CDR3 nucleotides: TGTGCCAGCAGTTCCGGACTCCGACGAGAGACCCAGTACTTC. Translated, it gives CASSSGLRRETQYF.